These 2 T cell receptor beta chains were all obtained from the same sample, sequenced in a study of regulatory T cells in long-lasting Graves disease. Libraries of TCR beta came from iRepertoire HTBI primers plus Arm-PCR of CDR3 regions. In TCRdb, the multiplex PCR reads were re-called with MiXCR into one record per CDR3 protein. Among 360,000 or so distinct CDR3 sequences listed, 20% to 25% were seen once. This sample's time point: persistent/refractory GD, antithyroid drugs over 5 years with positive TRAb. The TCR library was made from RNA extracted from PBMCs. The starting material was peripheral blood mononuclear cells (PBMCs), obtained when the disease was refractory, from a patient treated with antithyroid drugs. These receptors were obtained from a middle-aged woman with Graves disease.

This clonotype has ten or more counts. V usage is TRBV20-1 and J usage is TRBJ2-5, with 12 bases fitting TRBD2. V gave up 5 bases and J gave up 5 bases; unmatched junction bases: 12. Germline V lookup: CDR1 DFQATT, CDR2 SNEGSKA (reference sequence). There are 16 residues in the CDR3. CDR3 DNA sequence: TGCAGTGCTCCCCGTCGGACTAGCGGGAAAGGGGAGACCCAGTACTTC. Translated: CSAPRRTSGKGETQYF.

In its sample, this clonotype was seen many times. The V call is TRBV5-6, the J call TRBJ1-1; D call uncertain. The ends were cut back, 0 bases at V and 3 bases at J, with 6 bases in the middle. Germline V gene data show CDR1 as SGHDT and CDR2 as YYEEEE. This CDR3 spans 13 amino acids. CDR3 nucleotide sequence: TGTGCCAGCAGCTTGGAACACTACACTGAAGCTTTCTTT. Translated: CASSLEHYTEAFF.